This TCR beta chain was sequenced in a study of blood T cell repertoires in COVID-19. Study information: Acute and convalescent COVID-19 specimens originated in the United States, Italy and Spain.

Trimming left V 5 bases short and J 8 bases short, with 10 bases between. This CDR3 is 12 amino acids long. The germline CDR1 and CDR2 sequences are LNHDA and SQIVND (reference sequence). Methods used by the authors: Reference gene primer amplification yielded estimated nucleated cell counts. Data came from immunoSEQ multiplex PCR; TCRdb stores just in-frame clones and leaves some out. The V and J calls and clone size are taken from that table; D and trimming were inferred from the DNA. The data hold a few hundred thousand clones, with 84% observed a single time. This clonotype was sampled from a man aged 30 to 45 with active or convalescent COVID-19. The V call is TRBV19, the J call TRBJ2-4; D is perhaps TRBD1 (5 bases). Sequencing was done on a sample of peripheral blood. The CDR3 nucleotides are TGTGCCAGTAGTGGGGCAGCTCACATTCAGTACTTC. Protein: CASSGAAHIQYF.